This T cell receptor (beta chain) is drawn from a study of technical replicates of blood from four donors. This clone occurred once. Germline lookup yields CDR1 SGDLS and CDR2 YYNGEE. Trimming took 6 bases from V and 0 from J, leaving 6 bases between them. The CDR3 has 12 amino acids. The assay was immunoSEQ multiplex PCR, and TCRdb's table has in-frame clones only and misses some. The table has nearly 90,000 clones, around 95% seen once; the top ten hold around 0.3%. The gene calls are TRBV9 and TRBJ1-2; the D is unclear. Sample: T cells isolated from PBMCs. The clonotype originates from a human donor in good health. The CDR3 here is CASKQANYGYTF. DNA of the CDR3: TGTGCCAGCAAACAAGCTAACTATGGCTACACCTTC.